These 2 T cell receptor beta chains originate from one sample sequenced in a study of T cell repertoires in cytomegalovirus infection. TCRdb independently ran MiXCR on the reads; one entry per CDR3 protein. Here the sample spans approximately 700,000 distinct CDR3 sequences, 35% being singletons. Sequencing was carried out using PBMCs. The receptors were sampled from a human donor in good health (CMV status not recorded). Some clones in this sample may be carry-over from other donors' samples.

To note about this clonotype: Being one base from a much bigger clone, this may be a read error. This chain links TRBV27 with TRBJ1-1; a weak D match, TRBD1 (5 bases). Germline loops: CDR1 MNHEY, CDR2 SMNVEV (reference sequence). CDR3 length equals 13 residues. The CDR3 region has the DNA TGTGCCAGCAGTTTTCAGGGTCACACTGAAGCTTTATTT. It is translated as CASSFQGHTEALF.

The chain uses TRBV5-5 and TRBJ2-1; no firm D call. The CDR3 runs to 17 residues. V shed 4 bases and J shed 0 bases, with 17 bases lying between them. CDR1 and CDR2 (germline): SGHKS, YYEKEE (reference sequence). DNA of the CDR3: TGTGCCAGCAGCGGAACCTCCCGAAGGAGCTCCTACAATGAGCAGTTCTTC. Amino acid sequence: CASSGTSRRSSYNEQFF. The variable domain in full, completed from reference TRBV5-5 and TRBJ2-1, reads DAGVTQSPTHLIKTRGQQVTLRCSPISGHKSVSWYQQVLGQGPQFIFQYYEKEERGRGNFPDRFSARQFPNYSSELNVNALLLGDSALYLCASSGTSRRSSYNEQFFGPGTRLTVL.